The 20 T cell receptor beta chains given below trace back to one sample, sequenced in a study of blood T cell repertoires in COVID-19. Sequenced by immunoSEQ multiplex PCR; TCRdb stores in-frame clones only, minus some. The sample includes 400,000 to 450,000 clones, 85% to 90% of them seen just once. The sample taken for sequencing was PBMCs or T cells enriched from blood (not recorded which). These receptors came from a young man who had recovered from COVID-19.

The table lists this clone with a few counts. This chain uses TRBV11-2 with TRBJ2-7; D perhaps matches TRBD2 (7 bases). The CDR3 sequence is 16 residues long. Trimming took 10 bases from V and 0 from J, leaving 22 bases between them. In germline, CDR1 is SGHAT, CDR2 FQNNGV. CDR3 sequence: CATWDLLADSSYEQYF. The CDR3 region has the DNA TGTGCCACCTGGGACCTTCTAGCGGACAGCTCCTACGAGCAGTACTTC.

The V and J genes are TRBV6-5 and TRBJ2-7; 11 bases agree with TRBD2. Losses at the gene ends were 6 bases for V and 0 bases for J; bases not matched to a gene: 4. Germline V gene sequence: CDR1 MNHEY, CDR2 SVGAGI. This CDR3 is 15 amino acids long. In nucleotides, the CDR3 is TGTGCCAGCAGAAGGGGGACTAGCGGCTCCTACGAGCAGTACTTC. Translation gives CASRRGTSGSYEQYF.

The V gene is TRBV11-2, the J gene TRBJ1-1; TRBD1 is a possible D gene (6 bases). Trimming took off 1 base at V and 3 bases at J, with 9 bases between the two ends. The CDR3 runs to 14 residues. Germline V lookup: CDR1 SGHAT, CDR2 FQNNGV. The CDR3 nucleotides read TGTGCCAGCAGCTTAGGGACAGCATACACTGAAGCTTTCTTT. It codes for CASSLGTAYTEAFF.

Only a few counts were recorded for this clone. The chain employs TRBV6-6 and TRBJ1-3; 8 bases match TRBD1. This CDR3 contains 16 residues. The J segment lost 4 bases and the V segment lost 5 bases, leaving 10 bases of the junction unmatched. Germline V lookup: CDR1 MNHNY, CDR2 SVGAGI (reference sequence). The CDR3 reads CASSPPGQGPGNTIYF. In DNA, the CDR3 is TGTGCCAGCAGTCCCCCCGGACAGGGCCCGGGAAACACCATATATTTT.

J is TRBJ2-3 and V is TRBV5-1, with D tentatively TRBD1 (5 bases). The CDR3 is 15 residues long. Deletions cut 1 base from V and 3 bases from J, with 12 bases between. Germline-derived CDR1 and CDR2 are SGHRS and YFSETQ. The CDR3 is CASSLRSGNTDTQYF. CDR3 coding DNA: TGCGCCAGCAGCTTGAGGTCAGGGAATACAGATACGCAGTATTTT.

The CDR3 nucleotides are TGTGCCAGCAGCTCTTCGTATGGCTACACCTTC. Residues: CASSSSYGYTF. The chain couples TRBV7-9 to TRBJ1-2; D unclear. Trimming left V 4 bases short and J 5 bases short, with 5 bases between. The CDR3 consists of 11 residues. Germline values: CDR1 SEHNR, CDR2 FQNEAQ (reference sequence).

The chain employs TRBV30 and TRBJ1-1, with a possible D match to TRBD1 (6 bases). The CDR3 extends over 13 amino acids. Germline V gives CDR1 GTSNPN, CDR2 SVGIG (reference sequence). V was pared by 3 bases and J by 3 bases, with 11 bases between. The CDR3 reads CAWRVNRDTEAFF. In nucleotides, the CDR3 is TGTGCCTGGAGAGTTAACAGGGACACTGAAGCTTTCTTT.

The V call is TRBV2, the J call TRBJ2-2, with D perhaps matching TRBD1 (6 bases). The CDR3 has 14 amino acids. Germline V gene sequence: CDR1 SNHLY, CDR2 FYNNEI. V was trimmed by 5 bases and J by 1 base, leaving 8 bases between them. CDR3 sequence: CASSSGQNTGELFF. CDR3 DNA sequence: TGTGCCAGCAGTTCGGGACAGAACACCGGGGAGCTGTTTTTT.

The rearrangement uses TRBV6-1 and TRBJ1-5; 7 nucleotides match TRBD1. Germline V gives CDR1 MNHNS, CDR2 SASEGT. J was trimmed by 1 base and V by 4 bases; bases with no gene match: 1. There are 14 residues in the CDR3. CDR3 bases: TGTGCCAGCAGTGCCAGGGGGAGCAATCAGCCCCAGCATTTT. Translated: CASSARGSNQPQHF.

The chain has TRBV28 and TRBJ2-7; 7 nucleotides align to TRBD1. Looked up from germline, CDR1 is MDHEN and CDR2 is SYDVKM. Unmatched junction bases numbered 5, after V lost 7 bases and J lost 2 bases. This CDR3 spans 13 amino acids. The CDR3 nucleotides are TGTGCCAGCACCAGGGGACAGACCTACGAGCAGTACTTC. It translates to CASTRGQTYEQYF.

J is TRBJ1-1 and V is TRBV5-4; tentative D call: TRBD1 (5 bases). Germline assignment: CDR1 SGHNT and CDR2 YYREEE (reference sequence). The V gene lost 2 bases and the J gene lost 3 bases, with 8 bases spanning the gap. The CDR3 length is 13 residues. The CDR3 sequence: CASSLGVHTEAFF. Written as DNA, the CDR3 is TGTGCCAGCAGCTTAGGGGTACACACTGAAGCTTTCTTT. Full variable domain (rest looked up from reference TRBV5-4 and TRBJ1-1): ETGVTQSPTHLIKTRGQQVTLRCSSQSGHNTVSWYQQALGQGPQFIFQYYREEENGRGNFPPRFSGLQFPNYSSELNVNALELDDSALYLCASSLGVHTEAFFGQGTRLTVV.

The chain employs TRBV5-1 and TRBJ1-1; D is possibly TRBD1 (6 bases). With 3 bases removed from V and 6 bases from J, the gap between germline ends came to 15 bases. The germline V gene has CDR1 SGHRS and CDR2 YFSETQ. The CDR3 is 14 amino acids. CDR3 in DNA: TGCGCCAGCAGCTCCTTTCAGGGGTCCGCTGAAGCTTTCTTT. This translates into CASSSFQGSAEAFF.

This clone showed up just once. This chain uses TRBV7-2 with TRBJ2-1; D is unresolved. The ends were cut back, 0 bases at V and 2 bases at J, with 8 bases in the middle. The length of the CDR3 is 15 residues. CDR1 is SGHTA, CDR2 FQGNSA, per germline. The CDR3 region is CASSLAGSPYNEQFF. CDR3 coding DNA: TGTGCCAGCAGCTTAGCGGGTAGCCCCTACAATGAGCAGTTCTTC.

The chain recombines TRBV5-1 with TRBJ2-7; 10 bases are a match to TRBD2. Germline V lookup: CDR1 SGHRS, CDR2 YFSETQ. The ends lost 2 bases at V and 5 bases at J; junction bases unmatched: 16. The CDR3 consists of 18 residues. Here the CDR3 DNA reads TGCGCCAGCAGCTTCGACCTATTAGAAGCGGGAGGGTTCCACGAGCAGTACTTC. It yields the protein CASSFDLLEAGGFHEQYF.

The chain links TRBV10-1 to TRBJ2-1; TRBD2 aligns across 10 bases. Germline CDR1 WNHNN, CDR2 SYGVQD (reference sequence). This CDR3 has 19 residues. Trimming cost V 2 bases and J 0 bases; bases outside gene matches: 10. CDR3 bases: TGCGCCAGCAGTGAGCGTTTAGGGACTAGCGCCAGCTCCTACAATGAGCAGTTCTTC. This gives the protein CASSERLGTSASSYNEQFF.

The chain recombines TRBV3-1 (or the pseudogene TRBV3-2) with TRBJ2-3, with D maybe TRBD2 (5 bases). With 4 bases removed from V and 9 bases from J, the gap between germline ends came to 14 bases. The germline V gene has CDR1 LGHDT and CDR2 YNNKEL (reference sequence). CDR3 size: 13 residues. The CDR3 DNA sequence: TGTGCCAGCAGCCCGGGCCCCCGCGGGACGCAGTATTTT. Its protein product is CASSPGPRGTQYF.

In DNA, the CDR3 is TGCGCCAGCAGCCAAGTCATGGTAGGACAGTTAAACATTCAGTACTTC. Translation gives CASSQVMVGQLNIQYF. This chain links TRBV4-1 with TRBJ2-4; perhaps TRBD1 as D (6 bases). The CDR3 contains 16 residues. Germline CDR1 is MGHRA and CDR2 is YSYEKL. V lost 1 base to trimming and J lost 6 bases, with 16 bases between them.

This chain joins TRBV9 and TRBJ1-3; TRBD1 is a possible D gene (6 bases). Germline values: CDR1 SGDLS, CDR2 YYNGEE. The CDR3 extends over 15 amino acids. V lost 2 bases and J lost 2, with 11 bases in between. The CDR3 DNA is TGTGCCAGCAGCGTGGAAGGGGGAGCTGGAAACACCATATATTTT. Translated: CASSVEGGAGNTIYF.

This chain links TRBV7-2 with TRBJ2-1; tentative D call: TRBD2 (5 bases). Germline CDR1 and CDR2: SGHTA and FQGNSA. V was trimmed by 5 bases and J by 2 bases, leaving 16 bases between them. This CDR3 comprises 16 residues. The CDR3 DNA reads TGTGCCAGCAGCCAGGAACTAGTCGTTACCTACAATGAGCAGTTCTTC. Its translation: CASSQELVVTYNEQFF.

The chain has TRBV28 and TRBJ2-5, with 8 bases aligning to TRBD1. Looked up from germline, CDR1 is MDHEN and CDR2 is SYDVKM. The length of the CDR3 is 16 residues. With V trimmed by 5 bases and J by 2 bases, 10 bases remained unmatched. CDR3 DNA: TGTGCCAGCAGTCCCGACAGGGGAGTTCGGCAAGAGACCCAGTACTTC. Protein sequence: CASSPDRGVRQETQYF.